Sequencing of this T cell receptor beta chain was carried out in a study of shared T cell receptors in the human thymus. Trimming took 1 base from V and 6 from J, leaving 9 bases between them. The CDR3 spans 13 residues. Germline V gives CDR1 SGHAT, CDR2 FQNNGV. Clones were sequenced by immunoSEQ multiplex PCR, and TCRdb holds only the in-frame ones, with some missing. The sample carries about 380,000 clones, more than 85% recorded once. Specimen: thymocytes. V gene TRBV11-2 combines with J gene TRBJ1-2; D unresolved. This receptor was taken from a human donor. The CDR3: CASSLGKGNGYTF. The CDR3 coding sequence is TGTGCCAGCAGCTTAGGAAAAGGGAATGGCTACACCTTC.